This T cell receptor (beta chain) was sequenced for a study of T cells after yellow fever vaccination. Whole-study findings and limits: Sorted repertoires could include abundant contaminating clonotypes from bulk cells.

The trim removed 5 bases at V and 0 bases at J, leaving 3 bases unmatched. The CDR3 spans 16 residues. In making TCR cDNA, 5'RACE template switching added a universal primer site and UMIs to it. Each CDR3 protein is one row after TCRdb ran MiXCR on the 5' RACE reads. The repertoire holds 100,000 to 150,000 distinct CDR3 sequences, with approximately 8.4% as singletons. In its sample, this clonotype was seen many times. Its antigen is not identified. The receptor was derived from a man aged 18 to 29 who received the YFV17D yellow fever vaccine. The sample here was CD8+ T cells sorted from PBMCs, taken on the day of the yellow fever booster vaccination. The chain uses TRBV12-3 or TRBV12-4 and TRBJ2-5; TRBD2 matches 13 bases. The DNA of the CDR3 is TGTGCCAGCAGTCCCGGGACTAGCGGGGACCAAGAGACCCAGTACTTC. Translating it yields CASSPGTSGDQETQYF.